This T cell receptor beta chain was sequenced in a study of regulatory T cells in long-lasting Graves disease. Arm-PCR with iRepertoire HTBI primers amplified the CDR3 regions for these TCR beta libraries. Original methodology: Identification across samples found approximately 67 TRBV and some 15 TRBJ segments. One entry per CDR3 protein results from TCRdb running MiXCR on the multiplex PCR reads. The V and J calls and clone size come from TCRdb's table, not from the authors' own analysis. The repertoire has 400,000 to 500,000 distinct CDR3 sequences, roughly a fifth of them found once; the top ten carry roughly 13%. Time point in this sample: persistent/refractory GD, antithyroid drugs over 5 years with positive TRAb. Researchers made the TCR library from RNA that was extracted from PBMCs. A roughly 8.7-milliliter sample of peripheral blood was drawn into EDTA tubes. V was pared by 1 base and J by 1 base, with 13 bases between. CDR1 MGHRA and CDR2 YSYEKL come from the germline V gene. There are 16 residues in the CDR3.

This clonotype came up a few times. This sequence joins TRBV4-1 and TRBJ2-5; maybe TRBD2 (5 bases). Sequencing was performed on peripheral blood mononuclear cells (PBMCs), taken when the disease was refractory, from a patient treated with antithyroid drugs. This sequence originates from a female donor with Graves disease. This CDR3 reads CASSQVTSGAQETQYF. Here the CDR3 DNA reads TGCGCCAGCAGCCAAGTGACGAGCGGAGCCCAAGAGACCCAGTACTTC.